This is a list of T cell receptor beta chains from one sample in a study of T cells in Graves' hyperthyroidism and ophthalmopathy. Via MiXCR, TCRdb re-called the multiplex PCR reads, giving one row per CDR3 protein. The sample has fewer than 750,000 distinct CDR3 sequences, about 15% seen once. The specimen sequenced was blood. These receptors originate from a woman aged 45-60 years with Graves' ophthalmopathy. The CDR3 runs from the conserved cysteine through the conserved F or W. The D gene is left open where the match is weak. Some rows have no size entry. The others give once, few or many, or a class for an expanded clone.

CDR3 protein	CDR3 DNA	V gene	J gene	D gene	clone size
CASRTDGSYNEQFF	TGTGCCAGCAGAACGGACGGCTCCTACAATGAGCAGTTCTTC	TRBV6-1	TRBJ2-1	.	many
CSVEPDSPVSTDTQYF	TGCAGCGTTGAGCCGGACAGCCCCGTTAGCACAGATACGCAGTATTTT	TRBV29-1	TRBJ2-3	.	few
CASLPQYFSSGGTGSYEQYF	TGTGCCAGCCTCCCCCAATACTTCTCCTCGGGGGGGACAGGGTCTTACGAGCAGTACTTC	TRBV28	TRBJ2-7	.	many
CSARRDSSVYEQYF	TGCAGTGCTAGACGGGACTCCTCGGTCTACGAGCAGTACTTC	TRBV20-1	TRBJ2-7	.	many
CAWRGQGVLYYGYTF	TGTGCCTGGAGGGGACAGGGGGTGCTTTACTATGGCTACACCTTC	TRBV30	TRBJ1-2	TRBD1	many
CASSLETGVDRSEQFF	TGTGCCAGCAGTTTAGAGACGGGAGTCGATAGGAGTGAGCAGTTCTTC	TRBV27	TRBJ2-1	.	few
CASSVTEGSYNEQFF	TGTGCCAGCAGTGTAACCGAGGGTTCCTACAATGAGCAGTTCTTC	TRBV12-3/TRBV12-4	TRBJ2-1	.	.
CASSGRYTDTQYF	TGTGCCAGTAGCGGGAGGTACACAGATACGCAGTATTTT	TRBV9	TRBJ2-3	TRBD2	few
CASSVGSTSGGYNEQFF	TGTGCCAGCAGCGTAGGCAGTACTAGCGGGGGGTACAATGAGCAGTTCTTC	TRBV9	TRBJ2-1	TRBD2	many
CASSPSALSSGNTIYF	TGTGCCAGCTCACCATCTGCTCTTTCCTCTGGAAACACCATATATTTT	TRBV18	TRBJ1-3	.	.
CASSLVQTDTGELFF	TGTGCCAGCAGCTTAGTCCAGACAGACACCGGGGAGCTGTTTTTT	TRBV7-2	TRBJ2-2	.	.
CAWSPRGGNEKLFF	TGTGCCTGGAGTCCGAGAGGAGGGAATGAAAAACTGTTTTTT	TRBV30	TRBJ1-4	.	few
CASSESVLDGYTF	TGTGCCAGCAGTGAATCCGTGCTGGATGGCTACACCTTC	TRBV2	TRBJ1-2	.	few
CSVARGTHTDTQYF	TGCAGCGTTGCTCGGGGTACCCACACAGATACGCAGTATTTT	TRBV29-1	TRBJ2-3	.	few
CASSFSLSGRSEQYF	TGTGCCAGCAGTTTCTCTCTTAGCGGGAGGAGCGAGCAGTACTTC	TRBV12-3/TRBV12-4	TRBJ2-7	TRBD2	many
CAWDRGRVRNTEAFF	TGTGCCTGGGACAGGGGACGGGTGAGGAACACTGAAGCTTTCTTT	TRBV30	TRBJ1-1	TRBD1	few
CASSLEGSVGTEAFF	TGTGCCAGCAGCTTGGAAGGTTCCGTTGGCACTGAAGCTTTCTTT	TRBV5-4	TRBJ1-1	.	few
CATRTTDNQPQHF	TGTGCCACCAGGACAACAGACAATCAGCCCCAGCATTTT	TRBV24-1	TRBJ1-5	.	few
CASSPLGTEAFF	TGTGCCAGCAGCCCCCTGGGCACTGAAGCTTTCTTT	TRBV7-2	TRBJ1-1	.	many
CASSLMGQSNTGELFF	TGTGCCAGCAGCTTAATGGGACAGTCGAACACCGGGGAGCTGTTTTTT	TRBV7-3	TRBJ2-2	TRBD1	few
CASSTAASGHKNEQFF	TGTGCCAGCAGTACAGCGGCTAGCGGTCACAAGAATGAGCAGTTCTTC	TRBV6-1	TRBJ2-1	TRBD2	many
CASGREPRGNQETQYF	TGTGCCAGCGGCCGCGAACCCAGGGGAAACCAAGAGACCCAGTACTTC	TRBV28	TRBJ2-5	.	many
CASSPDLYGYTF	TGTGCCAGCAGCCCGGACCTCTATGGCTACACCTTC	TRBV7-2	TRBJ1-2	.	many
CASSPRGVAGAYEQYF	TGTGCCAGCAGTCCAAGAGGCGTGGCGGGAGCCTACGAGCAGTACTTC	TRBV28	TRBJ2-7	TRBD2	.
CASSQLSGRYNEQFF	TGCGCCAGCAGCCAGTTAAGCGGGAGGTACAATGAGCAGTTCTTC	TRBV4-3	TRBJ2-1	TRBD2	.
CASSLGGPPYEQYF	TGTGCCAGCAGCTTAGGGGGGCCTCCCTACGAGCAGTACTTC	TRBV7-8	TRBJ2-7	.	many
CASSAWRDEQFF	TGTGCCAGCAGCGCGTGGAGAGATGAGCAGTTCTTC	TRBV7-2	TRBJ2-1	.	many
CAISELGTSGSNEQFF	TGTGCCATCAGTGAGTTGGGGACTAGCGGGAGCAATGAGCAGTTCTTC	TRBV10-3	TRBJ2-1	TRBD2	.
CASSWMNTEAFF	TGTGCCAGTAGTTGGATGAACACTGAAGCTTTCTTT	TRBV19	TRBJ1-1	.	.
CRAGTGVGYTF	TGCAGGGCCGGGACAGGGGTCGGCTACACCTTC	TRBV20-1	TRBJ1-2	TRBD1	few
CSARAGTGYEQYF	TGCAGTGCTCGGGCAGGGACAGGCTACGAGCAGTACTTC	TRBV20-1	TRBJ2-7	TRBD1	few